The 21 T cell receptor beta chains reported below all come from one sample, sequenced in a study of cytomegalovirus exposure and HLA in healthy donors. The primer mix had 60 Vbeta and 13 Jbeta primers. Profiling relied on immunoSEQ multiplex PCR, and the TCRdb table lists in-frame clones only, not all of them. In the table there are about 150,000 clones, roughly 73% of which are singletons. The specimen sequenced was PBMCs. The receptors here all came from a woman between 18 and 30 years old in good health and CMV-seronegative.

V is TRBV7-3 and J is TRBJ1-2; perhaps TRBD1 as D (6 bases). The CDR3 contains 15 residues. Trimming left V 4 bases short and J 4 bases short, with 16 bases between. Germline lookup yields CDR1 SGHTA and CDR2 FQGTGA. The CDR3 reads CASSSTPGGFYGYTF. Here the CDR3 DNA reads TGTGCCAGCAGCTCTACCCCGGGGGGCTTCTATGGCTACACCTTC.

The CDR3 region is CASRGTGVGQPQHF. In DNA form, the CDR3 reads TGTGCCAGCAGAGGGACAGGGGTGGGACAGCCCCAGCATTTT. This chain connects TRBV7-8 to TRBJ1-5; 10 nucleotides align to TRBD1. The CDR3 spans 14 residues. Germline CDR1 reads SGHVS; CDR2 reads FQNEAQ. The ends lost 6 bases at V and 7 bases at J; junction bases unmatched: 6.

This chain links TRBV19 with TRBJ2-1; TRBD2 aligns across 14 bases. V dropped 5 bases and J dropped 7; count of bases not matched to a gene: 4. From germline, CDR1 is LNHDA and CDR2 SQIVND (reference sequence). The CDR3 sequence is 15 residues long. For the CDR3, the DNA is TGTGCCAGTAGTGGGACTAGCGGGAGTAGGAATGAGCAGTTCTTC. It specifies CASSGTSGSRNEQFF.

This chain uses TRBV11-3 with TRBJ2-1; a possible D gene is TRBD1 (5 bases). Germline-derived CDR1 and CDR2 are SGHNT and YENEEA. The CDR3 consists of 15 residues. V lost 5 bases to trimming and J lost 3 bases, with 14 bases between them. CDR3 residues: CASSPIPDNYNEQFF. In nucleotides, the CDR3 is TGTGCCAGCAGCCCTATCCCGGACAACTACAATGAGCAGTTCTTC.

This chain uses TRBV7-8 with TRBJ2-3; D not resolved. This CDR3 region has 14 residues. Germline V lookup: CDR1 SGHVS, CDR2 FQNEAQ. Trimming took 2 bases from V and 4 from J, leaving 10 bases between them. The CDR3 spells CASSLPRFADTQYF. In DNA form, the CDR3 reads TGTGCCAGCAGCTTACCCCGGTTCGCAGATACGCAGTATTTT.

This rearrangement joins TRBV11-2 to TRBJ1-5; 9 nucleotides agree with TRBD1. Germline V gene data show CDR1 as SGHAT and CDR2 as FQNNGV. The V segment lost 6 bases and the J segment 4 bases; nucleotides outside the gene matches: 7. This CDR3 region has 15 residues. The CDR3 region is CASSIQGAGNQPQHF. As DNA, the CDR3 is TGTGCCAGCAGTATACAGGGGGCAGGAAATCAGCCCCAGCATTTT.

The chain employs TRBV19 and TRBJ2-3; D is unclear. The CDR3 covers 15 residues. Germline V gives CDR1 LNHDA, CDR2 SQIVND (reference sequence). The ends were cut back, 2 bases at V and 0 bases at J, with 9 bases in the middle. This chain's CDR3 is CASSIYQTSTDTQYF. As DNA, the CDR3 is TGTGCCAGTAGTATATATCAAACTAGCACAGATACGCAGTATTTT. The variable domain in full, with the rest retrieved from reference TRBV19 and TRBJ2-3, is DGGITQSPKYLFRKEGQNVTLSCEQNLNHDAMYWYRQDPGQGLRLIYYSQIVNDFQKGDIAEGYSVSREKKESFPLTVTSAQKNPTAFYLCASSIYQTSTDTQYFGPGTRLTVL.

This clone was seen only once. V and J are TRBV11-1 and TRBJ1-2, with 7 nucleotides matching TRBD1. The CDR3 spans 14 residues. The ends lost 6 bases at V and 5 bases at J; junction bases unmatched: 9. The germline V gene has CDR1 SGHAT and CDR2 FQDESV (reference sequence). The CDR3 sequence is CASRPTDREYGYTF. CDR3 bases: TGTGCCAGCAGGCCAACAGACAGGGAGTATGGCTACACCTTC. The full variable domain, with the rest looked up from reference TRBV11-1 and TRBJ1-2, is EAEVAQSPRYKITEKSQAVAFWCDPISGHATLYWYRQILGQGPELLVQFQDESVVDDSQLPKDRFSAERLKGVDSTLKIQPAELGDSAMYLCASRPTDREYGYTFGSGTRLTVV.

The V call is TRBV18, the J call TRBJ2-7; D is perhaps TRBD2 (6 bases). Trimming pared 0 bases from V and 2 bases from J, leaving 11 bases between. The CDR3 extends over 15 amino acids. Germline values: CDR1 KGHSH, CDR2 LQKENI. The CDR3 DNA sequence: TGTGCCAGCTCACCACCGGAGGGAGTAGCCTACGAGCAGTACTTC. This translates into CASSPPEGVAYEQYF.

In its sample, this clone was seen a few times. CDR3 sequence: CASRLGQGYGYTF. CDR3 nucleotide sequence: TGTGCCAGCAGGCTAGGACAGGGGTATGGCTACACCTTC. This rearrangement joins TRBV6-1 to TRBJ1-2, with TRBD1 identical over 9 bases. The CDR3 loop spans 13 amino acids. The germline CDR1 and CDR2 sequences are MNHNS and SASEGT. Losses at the gene ends were 6 bases for V and 5 bases for J; bases not matched to a gene: 4.

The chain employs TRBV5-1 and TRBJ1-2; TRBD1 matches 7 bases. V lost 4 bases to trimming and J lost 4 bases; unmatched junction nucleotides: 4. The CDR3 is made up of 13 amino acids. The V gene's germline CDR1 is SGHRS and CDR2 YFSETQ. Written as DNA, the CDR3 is TGCGCCAGCAGCGAACAGGGGACCTATGGCTACACCTTC. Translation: CASSEQGTYGYTF.

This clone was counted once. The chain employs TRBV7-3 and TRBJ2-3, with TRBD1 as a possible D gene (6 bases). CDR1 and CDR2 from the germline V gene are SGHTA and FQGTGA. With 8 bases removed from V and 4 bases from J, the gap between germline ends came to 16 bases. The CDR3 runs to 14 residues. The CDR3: CASLLFQGPDTQYF. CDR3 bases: TGTGCCAGCCTTCTATTTCAGGGGCCAGATACGCAGTATTTT.

In DNA, the CDR3 is TGTGCCAGCAGCTTGCCAGGGGGCTCCCGCACTGAAGCTTTCTTT. Amino acid sequence: CASSLPGGSRTEAFF. The rearrangement uses TRBV5-5 and TRBJ1-1, with 8 bases matching TRBD1. The V and J ends lost 1 base and 4 bases, in that order; junction bases with no gene match: 6. Germline CDR1 is SGHKS and CDR2 is YYEKEE (reference sequence). This CDR3 is 15 amino acids long.

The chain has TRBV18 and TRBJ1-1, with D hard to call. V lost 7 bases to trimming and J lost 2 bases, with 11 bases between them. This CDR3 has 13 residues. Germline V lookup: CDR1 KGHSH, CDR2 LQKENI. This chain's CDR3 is CASLEQINTEAFF. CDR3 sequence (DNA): TGTGCCAGCTTAGAACAGATTAACACTGAAGCTTTCTTT.

As DNA, the CDR3 is TGTGCCAGCAGTTCTCAGGGGACCAACACTGAAGCTTTCTTT. Residues: CASSSQGTNTEAFF. The rearrangement joins TRBV2 to TRBJ1-1; the D gene is possibly TRBD1 (6 bases). V was shortened by 5 bases and J by 2 bases, with 12 bases between the two germline ends. CDR3 length equals 14 residues. Per germline, CDR1 SNHLY and CDR2 FYNNEI.

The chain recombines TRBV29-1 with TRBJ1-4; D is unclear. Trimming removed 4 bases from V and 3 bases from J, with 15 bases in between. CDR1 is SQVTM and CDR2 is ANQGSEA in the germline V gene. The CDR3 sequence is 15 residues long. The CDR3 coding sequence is TGCAGCGTTGTAAAACCCCCGGCGGCTAATGAAAAACTGTTTTTT. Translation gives CSVVKPPAANEKLFF.

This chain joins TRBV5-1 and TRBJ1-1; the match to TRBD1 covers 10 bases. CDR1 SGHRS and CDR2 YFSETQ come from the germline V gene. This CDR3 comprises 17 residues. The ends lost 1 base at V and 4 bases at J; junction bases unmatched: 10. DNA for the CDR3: TGCGCCAGCAGCTTGCAGACAGGGGGCTGGGTTAGCACTGAAGCTTTCTTT. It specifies CASSLQTGGWVSTEAFF.

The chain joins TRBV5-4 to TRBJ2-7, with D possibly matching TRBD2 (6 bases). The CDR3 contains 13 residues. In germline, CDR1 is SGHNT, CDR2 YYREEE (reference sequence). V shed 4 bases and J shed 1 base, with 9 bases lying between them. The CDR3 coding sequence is TGTGCCAGCAGCCCTCGGGGGTCCTACGAGCAGTACGTC. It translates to CASSPRGSYEQYV.

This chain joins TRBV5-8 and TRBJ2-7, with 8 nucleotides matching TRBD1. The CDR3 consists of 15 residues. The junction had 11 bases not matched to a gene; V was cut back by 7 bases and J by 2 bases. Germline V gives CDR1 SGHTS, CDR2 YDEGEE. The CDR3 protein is CASGRTGLGTYEQYF. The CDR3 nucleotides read TGTGCCAGCGGACGGACAGGGTTGGGGACCTACGAGCAGTACTTC.

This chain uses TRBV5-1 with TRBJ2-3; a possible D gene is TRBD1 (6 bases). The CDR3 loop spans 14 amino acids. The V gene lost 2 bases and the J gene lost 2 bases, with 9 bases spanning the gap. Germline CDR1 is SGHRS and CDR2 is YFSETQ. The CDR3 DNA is TGCGCCAGCAGCTTTGGACAGCCCACAGATACGCAGTATTTT. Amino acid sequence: CASSFGQPTDTQYF.

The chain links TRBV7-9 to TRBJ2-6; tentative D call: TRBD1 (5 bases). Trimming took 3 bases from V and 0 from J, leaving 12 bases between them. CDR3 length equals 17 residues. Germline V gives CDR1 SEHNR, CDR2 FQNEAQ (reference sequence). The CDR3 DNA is TGTGCCAGCAGCTTTGACAACAGGAGCTCTGGGGCCAACGTCCTGACTTTC. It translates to CASSFDNRSSGANVLTF.